This T cell receptor beta chain came from a study of T cell responses to AZD1222 COVID-19 vaccine. Findings and limits, study-wide: Among vaccine-associated CD4 TCRs, coverage spanned spike, with dominance at 160-218 and 743-854. Unmutated variant regions are reportedly targeted by nearly half of spike-specific TCRs.

Investigators merged groups given second doses at roughly 4 or roughly 12 weeks. Germline CDR1 and CDR2: LNHDA and SQIVND (reference sequence). V lost 6 bases, J lost 0 bases, and 21 bases lay in between. This CDR3 is built from 17 residues. As regards this clone: The antigen is unknown.

Data came from immunoSEQ multiplex PCR; TCRdb stores just in-frame clones and leaves some out. The sample includes tens of thousands of clones, 80% to 90% of them seen just once. This TCR was sampled from an adult who received the AZD1222 COVID-19 vaccine. The sample was peripheral blood, taken 28 days after the second AZD1222 dose. This chain uses TRBV19 with TRBJ2-7, with D maybe TRBD2 (6 bases). CDR3 coding DNA: TGTGCCAGTAGGCCGGAGGGGAAGCCGGAAAGCTCCTACGAGCAGTACTTC. Translation gives CASRPEGKPESSYEQYF. The complete variable domain, with remaining parts taken from reference TRBV19 and TRBJ2-7, reads DGGITQSPKYLFRKEGQNVTLSCEQNLNHDAMYWYRQDPGQGLRLIYYSQIVNDFQKGDIAEGYSVSREKKESFPLTVTSAQKNPTAFYLCASRPEGKPESSYEQYFGPGTRLTVT.